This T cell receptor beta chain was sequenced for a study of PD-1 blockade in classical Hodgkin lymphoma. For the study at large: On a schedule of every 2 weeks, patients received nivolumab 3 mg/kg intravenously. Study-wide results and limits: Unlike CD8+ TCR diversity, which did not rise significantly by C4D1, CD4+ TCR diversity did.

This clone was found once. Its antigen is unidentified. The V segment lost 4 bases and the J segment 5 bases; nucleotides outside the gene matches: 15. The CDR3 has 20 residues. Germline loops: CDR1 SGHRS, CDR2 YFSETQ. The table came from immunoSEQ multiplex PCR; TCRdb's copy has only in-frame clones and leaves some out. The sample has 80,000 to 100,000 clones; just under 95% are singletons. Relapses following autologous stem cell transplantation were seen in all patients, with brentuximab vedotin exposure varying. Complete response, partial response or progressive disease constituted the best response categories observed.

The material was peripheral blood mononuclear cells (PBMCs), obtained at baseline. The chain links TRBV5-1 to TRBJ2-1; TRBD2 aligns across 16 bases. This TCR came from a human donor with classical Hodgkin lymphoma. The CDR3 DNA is TGCGCCAGCAGCCCGGCCGGGACTAGCGGGAGGGGGTGGACAAACAATGAGCAGTTCTTC. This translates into CASSPAGTSGRGWTNNEQFF.